The 23 T cell receptor beta chains in this list originate from one sample, sequenced in a study of identical twins. Each CDR3 protein gets one entry after TCRdb re-called the 5' RACE reads with MiXCR. The repertoire has about 250,000 distinct CDR3 sequences, about 9% of them found once; the top ten carry around 3%. These data also featured in a second study, about yellow fever vaccine responses in identical twins.

Sequenced: CD8+ T cells sorted from blood. All receptors derive from a woman aged 18-29 years in good health.

This clonotype was observed at least ten times. The chain has TRBV29-1 and TRBJ2-7, with D perhaps TRBD2 (5 bases). This CDR3 region has 12 residues. Trimming left V 7 bases short and J 1 base short, with 11 bases between. CDR1 and CDR2 (germline): SQVTM, ANQGSEA. The CDR3 sequence is CSAEGRSYEQYF. The CDR3 DNA is TGCAGCGCCGAGGGCAGATCCTACGAGCAGTACTTC.

The rearrangement joins TRBV7-3 to TRBJ2-1; no clear D. CDR3 length: 15 residues. Germline V gene data show CDR1 as SGHTA and CDR2 as FQGTGA. The ends were cut back, 1 base at V and 4 bases at J, with 11 bases in the middle. The CDR3 DNA sequence: TGTGCCAGCAGCTTAAGTCAGGAAATTTACAATGAGCAGTTCTTC. The encoded protein is CASSLSQEIYNEQFF.

Ten or more counts support this clonotype. The rearrangement links TRBV29-1 to TRBJ2-3; 7 bases are a match to TRBD2. The germline V gene has CDR1 SQVTM and CDR2 ANQGSEA. This CDR3 spans 14 amino acids. V lost 1 base to trimming and J lost 2 bases; unmatched junction nucleotides: 3. CDR3 in amino acids: CSVEGGGYTDTQYF. The CDR3 DNA reads as TGCAGCGTTGAAGGGGGGGGATACACAGATACGCAGTATTTT.

This clonotype appeared a few times. The chain uses TRBV6-2 or TRBV6-3 and TRBJ2-7, with D maybe TRBD2 (6 bases). Germline values: CDR1 MNHEY, CDR2 SVGEGT. V was clipped by 5 bases and J by 7 bases, with 15 bases between them. This CDR3 is 13 amino acids long. CDR3 coding DNA: TGTGCCAGCAGTCGCCCCGGGGAGGAGGAGCAGTACTTC. It specifies CASSRPGEEEQYF.

This chain uses TRBV20-1 with TRBJ2-3; D call uncertain. This CDR3 is built from 13 residues. CDR1 and CDR2 (germline): DFQATT, SNEGSKA (reference sequence). Deletions cut 1 base from V and 4 bases from J, with 9 bases between. CDR3 nucleotides: TGCAGTGCTAGAGCCCTAGTGGCAGATACGCAGTATTTT. It is translated as CSARALVADTQYF.

This chain links TRBV7-9 with TRBJ1-2; TRBD1 aligns across 7 bases. CDR1 is SEHNR, CDR2 FQNEAQ, per germline (reference sequence). V lost 9 bases to trimming and J lost 5 bases; unmatched junction nucleotides: 12. The CDR3 has 14 residues. The CDR3 here is CASPHGDSEYGYTF. The CDR3 region has the DNA TGTGCCAGTCCACACGGGGACAGCGAGTATGGCTACACCTTC.

This clonotype was picked up many times. This chain uses TRBV6-5 with TRBJ1-3; D is unclear. There are 11 residues in the CDR3. Per the germline V gene, CDR1 is MNHEY and CDR2 is SVGAGI. V was clipped by 2 bases and J by 7 bases, with 3 bases between them. In nucleotides, the CDR3 is TGTGCCAGCAGTTACGAGAACACCATATATTTT. This encodes CASSYENTIYF.

This clonotype appeared many times. The rearrangement joins TRBV5-1 to TRBJ2-1; D not resolved. Germline V gene sequence: CDR1 SGHRS, CDR2 YFSETQ. Deletions cut 2 bases from V and 5 bases from J, with 11 bases between. This CDR3 has 14 residues. The CDR3 loop reads CASSFSALDNEQFF. The CDR3 DNA follows: TGCGCCAGCAGCTTTTCCGCGTTAGACAATGAGCAGTTCTTC.

The J gene is TRBJ2-7, the V gene TRBV6-2 or TRBV6-3; 13 bases map to TRBD2. Trimming took 4 bases from V and 4 from J; bases not matched to a gene: 7. Germline CDR1 and CDR2: MNHEY and SVGEGT. CDR3 size: 16 residues. In DNA form, the CDR3 reads TGTGCCAGCAGTTTATCACCGGGACTAGCGGGATACGAGCAGTACTTC. It is translated as CASSLSPGLAGYEQYF.

This clonotype was seen at least ten times. The V call is TRBV6-5, the J call TRBJ2-7; D unclear. Germline V CDR1 and CDR2: MNHEY, SVGAGI. Trimming took 0 bases from V and 0 from J, leaving 6 bases between them. The CDR3 runs 14 residues. CDR3 DNA sequence: TGTGCCAGCAGTTACTCGGTCCTCTCCTACGAGCAGTACTTC. Residues: CASSYSVLSYEQYF.

This clonotype has only a few counts. The J gene is TRBJ2-1, the V gene TRBV24-1, with D possibly matching TRBD1 (6 bases). CDR1 and CDR2 from the germline V gene are KGHDR and SFDVKD. Trimming pared 7 bases from V and 2 bases from J, leaving 8 bases between. There are 13 residues in the CDR3. The CDR3 nucleotides are TGTGCCACCAGGGGGGACACCTACAATGAGCAGTTCTTC. This codes for CATRGDTYNEQFF.

Ten or more counts support this clonotype. The V gene is TRBV6-5, the J gene TRBJ2-2; TRBD2 is a possible D gene (5 bases). The CDR3 is 12 amino acids. CDR1 is MNHEY, CDR2 SVGAGI, per germline. Trimming removed 9 bases at V and 8 bases at J, with 13 bases between. The CDR3 protein is CARYTGEGELFF. The CDR3 DNA reads TGTGCCAGATATACCGGGGAAGGGGAGCTGTTTTTT.

V is TRBV2 and J is TRBJ2-3; D may be TRBD2 (6 bases). V was clipped by 8 bases and J by 5 bases, with 14 bases between them. CDR3 length equals 13 residues. Germline V CDR1 and CDR2: SNHLY, FYNNEI. The CDR3 region has the DNA TGTGCCAGCGATGGGCTAGCGAGAGATACGCAGTATTTT. The encoded protein is CASDGLARDTQYF.

This clonotype has just a few counts. This chain connects TRBV20-1 to TRBJ2-6, with D possibly being TRBD2 (5 bases). The CDR3 totals 16 residues. Trimming took 3 bases from V and 4 from J, leaving 16 bases between them. The V gene's germline CDR1 is DFQATT and CDR2 SNEGSKA (reference sequence). CDR3 sequence: CSARDWLGSGANVLTF. DNA for the CDR3: TGCAGTGCTAGGGACTGGCTGGGCAGCGGGGCCAACGTCCTGACTTTC.

This chain joins TRBV7-2 and TRBJ2-3; 9 nucleotides align to TRBD2. In germline, CDR1 is SGHTA, CDR2 FQGNSA. The CDR3 extends over 15 amino acids. Trimming took 7 bases from V and 0 from J; bases not matched to a gene: 5. CDR3 nucleotides: TGTGCCAGCATGCGACTAGCGGATAGCACAGATACGCAGTATTTT. Translated, it gives CASMRLADSTDTQYF. Full variable domain (remainder filled in from reference TRBV7-2 and TRBJ2-3): GAGVSQSPSNKVTEKGKDVELRCDPISGHTALYWYRQSLGQGLEFLIYFQGNSAPDKSGLPSDRFSAERTGGSVSTLTIQRTQQEDSAVYLCASMRLADSTDTQYFGPGTRLTVL.

The chain links TRBV20-1 to TRBJ2-2, with D perhaps being TRBD1 or TRBD2 (5 bases each). The CDR3 length is 13 residues. Looked up from germline, CDR1 is DFQATT and CDR2 is SNEGSKA (reference sequence). The DNA of the CDR3 is TGCAGCGGACTCCAGGGGAACACCGGGGAGCTGTTTTTT. Translating gives CSGLQGNTGELFF.

This clonotype was seen only a few times. This chain joins TRBV4-1 and TRBJ1-2; D not resolved. Germline loops: CDR1 MGHRA, CDR2 YSYEKL. V lost 0 bases, J lost 6 bases, and 11 bases lay in between. This CDR3 contains 14 residues. The DNA of the CDR3 is TGCGCCAGCAGCCAAGACAGGTTGGGTAATGGCTACACCTTC. Translating it yields CASSQDRLGNGYTF.

The V gene is TRBV9, the J gene TRBJ2-1; TRBD2 aligns across 9 bases. The CDR3 consists of 14 residues. Germline lookup yields CDR1 SGDLS and CDR2 YYNGEE. V lost 4 bases to trimming and J lost 7 bases; unmatched junction nucleotides: 6. The CDR3 here is CASSTGTSRNEQFF. The CDR3 bases are TGTGCCAGCAGCACCGGGACTAGCAGGAATGAGCAGTTCTTC.

This chain uses TRBV11-2 with TRBJ2-2, with a tentative D call TRBD2 (6 bases). Germline-derived CDR1 and CDR2 are SGHAT and FQNNGV. The CDR3 loop spans 13 amino acids. V gave up 5 bases and J gave up 9 bases, with 13 bases separating them. CDR3 in DNA: TGTGCCAGCAGCGGACGGGACTCCCGGGAGCTGTTTTTT. Its translation is CASSGRDSRELFF.

This clonotype was detected only a few times. The V call is TRBV28, the J call TRBJ2-3; 9 nucleotides line up with TRBD2. Germline values: CDR1 MDHEN, CDR2 SYDVKM. The V segment lost 7 bases and the J segment 5 bases; nucleotides outside the gene matches: 16. CDR3 length: 17 residues. This CDR3 is CASNFLSLAGLKDTQYF. The DNA for the CDR3 is TGTGCCAGCAATTTCTTATCCCTAGCGGGACTTAAAGATACGCAGTATTTT.

This clonotype showed up many times. V is TRBV3-1 and J is TRBJ2-5; TRBD2 aligns across 7 bases. Trimming at V came to 4 bases and at J to 2 bases, leaving 7 bases not matched to a gene. The CDR3 contains 15 residues. The germline gives CDR1 LGHDT, CDR2 YNNKEL (reference sequence). CDR3 sequence reads: CASSPAGLHQETQYF. The CDR3 nucleotides read TGTGCCAGCAGCCCCGCGGGACTACATCAAGAGACCCAGTACTTC.

This clonotype was detected only a few times. V usage is TRBV7-2 and J usage is TRBJ2-1; D is perhaps TRBD2 (5 bases). The CDR3 is made up of 13 amino acids. Trimming cost V 2 bases and J 6 bases, with 8 bases left between them. CDR1 SGHTA and CDR2 FQGNSA come from the germline V gene. The CDR3 DNA reads as TGTGCCAGCAGCTTATGGACTGGCAATGAGCAGTTCTTC. It yields the protein CASSLWTGNEQFF.

This clonotype showed up many times. V is TRBV5-6 and J is TRBJ2-7; no definite D call. Germline-derived CDR1 and CDR2 are SGHDT and YYEEEE. The CDR3 covers 16 residues. The germline V and J ends were trimmed by 0 bases and 4 bases, with 17 bases remaining between them. This chain's CDR3 is CASSLDRPSRPYEQYF. The DNA for the CDR3 is TGTGCCAGCAGCTTGGATCGGCCCTCAAGGCCATACGAGCAGTACTTC. Full variable domain (missing parts from reference TRBV5-6 and TRBJ2-7): DAGVTQSPTHLIKTRGQQVTLRCSPKSGHDTVSWYQQALGQGPQFIFQYYEEEERQRGNFPDRFSGHQFPNYSSELNVNALLLGDSALYLCASSLDRPSRPYEQYFGPGTRLTVT.